This TCR beta chain was captured in a study of CD4+ T cells in melanoma. Sequencing used immunoSEQ multiplex PCR; TCRdb keeps in-frame clones, though not all of them. The data contain some 150,000 clones, over 90% of them singletons. Regarding this clone: The antigen remains unidentified.

The CDR3 length is 14 residues. From germline, CDR1 is MNHEY and CDR2 SVGAGI. Trimming took off 1 base at V and 6 bases at J, with 10 bases between the two ends. Study-wide results and caveats: Reportedly, melanoma neoantigen-specific CD4+ T cells showed varied differentiation states.

The receptor comes from a human donor with melanoma. The chain links TRBV6-5 to TRBJ2-1; weak D call: TRBD2 (5 bases). CDR3 sequence (DNA): TGTGCCAGCAGTTACTACGGACTCCTCAATGAGCAGTTCTTC. This encodes CASSYYGLLNEQFF.